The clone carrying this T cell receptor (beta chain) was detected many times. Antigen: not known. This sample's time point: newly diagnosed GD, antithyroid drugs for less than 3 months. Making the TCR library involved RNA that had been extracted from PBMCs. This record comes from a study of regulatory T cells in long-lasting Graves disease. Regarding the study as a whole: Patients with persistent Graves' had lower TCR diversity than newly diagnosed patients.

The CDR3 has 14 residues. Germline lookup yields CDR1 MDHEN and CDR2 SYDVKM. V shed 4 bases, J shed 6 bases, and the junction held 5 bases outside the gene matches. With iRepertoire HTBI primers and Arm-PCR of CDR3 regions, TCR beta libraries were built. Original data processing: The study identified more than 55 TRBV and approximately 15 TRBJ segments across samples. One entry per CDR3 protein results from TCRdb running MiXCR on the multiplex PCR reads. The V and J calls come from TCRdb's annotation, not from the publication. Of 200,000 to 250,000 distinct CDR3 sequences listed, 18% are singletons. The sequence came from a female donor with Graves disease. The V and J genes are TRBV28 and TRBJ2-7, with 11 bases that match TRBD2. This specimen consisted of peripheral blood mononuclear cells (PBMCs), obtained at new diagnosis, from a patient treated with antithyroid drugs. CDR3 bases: TGTGCCAGCAGTTCACTAGCGGGAGAAATCGAGCAGTACTTC. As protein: CASSSLAGEIEQYF.